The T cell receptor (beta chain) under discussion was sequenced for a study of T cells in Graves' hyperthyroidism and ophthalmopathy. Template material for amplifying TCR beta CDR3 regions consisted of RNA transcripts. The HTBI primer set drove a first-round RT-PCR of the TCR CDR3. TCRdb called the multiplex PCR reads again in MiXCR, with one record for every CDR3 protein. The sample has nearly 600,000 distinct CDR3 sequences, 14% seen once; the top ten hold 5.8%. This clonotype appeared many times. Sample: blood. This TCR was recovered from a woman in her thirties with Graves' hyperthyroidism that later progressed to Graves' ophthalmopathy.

Here the CDR3 DNA reads TGTGCCATCAGTGGGACAGGGGGCGCAGGTTCCCCATCGCAGTACTTC. Protein product: CAISGTGGAGSPSQYF. The gene calls are TRBV10-3 and TRBJ2-7; 11 bases agree with TRBD1. Per the germline V gene, CDR1 is ENHRY and CDR2 is SYGVKD. CDR3 length equals 16 residues. J lost 9 bases, V lost 4 bases, and 14 bases had no gene match.